This TCR beta chain was captured in a study of graft-versus-host responses after intestinal transplantation. The table came from immunoSEQ multiplex PCR; TCRdb's copy has only in-frame clones and leaves some out. The sample shows tens of thousands of clones, about 80% of them seen only once. The CDR3 loop spans 19 amino acids. V shed 5 bases, J shed 0 bases, and the junction held 16 bases outside the gene matches. From germline, CDR1 is LNHDA and CDR2 SQIVND (reference sequence). For this clone: Its antigen is currently unknown.

The starting material was unstimulated CD4+ T cells sorted from spleen or lymph node cells, obtained before transplant. The J gene is TRBJ1-5, the V gene TRBV19, with 7 bases that match TRBD1. The TCR comes from a human donor who was the organ donor for an intestinal transplant. CDR3 coding DNA: TGTGCCAGTAGTCCCCGGCAGGGGGGAATTTCTGATAGCAATCAGCCCCAGCATTTT. Protein sequence: CASSPRQGGISDSNQPQHF.